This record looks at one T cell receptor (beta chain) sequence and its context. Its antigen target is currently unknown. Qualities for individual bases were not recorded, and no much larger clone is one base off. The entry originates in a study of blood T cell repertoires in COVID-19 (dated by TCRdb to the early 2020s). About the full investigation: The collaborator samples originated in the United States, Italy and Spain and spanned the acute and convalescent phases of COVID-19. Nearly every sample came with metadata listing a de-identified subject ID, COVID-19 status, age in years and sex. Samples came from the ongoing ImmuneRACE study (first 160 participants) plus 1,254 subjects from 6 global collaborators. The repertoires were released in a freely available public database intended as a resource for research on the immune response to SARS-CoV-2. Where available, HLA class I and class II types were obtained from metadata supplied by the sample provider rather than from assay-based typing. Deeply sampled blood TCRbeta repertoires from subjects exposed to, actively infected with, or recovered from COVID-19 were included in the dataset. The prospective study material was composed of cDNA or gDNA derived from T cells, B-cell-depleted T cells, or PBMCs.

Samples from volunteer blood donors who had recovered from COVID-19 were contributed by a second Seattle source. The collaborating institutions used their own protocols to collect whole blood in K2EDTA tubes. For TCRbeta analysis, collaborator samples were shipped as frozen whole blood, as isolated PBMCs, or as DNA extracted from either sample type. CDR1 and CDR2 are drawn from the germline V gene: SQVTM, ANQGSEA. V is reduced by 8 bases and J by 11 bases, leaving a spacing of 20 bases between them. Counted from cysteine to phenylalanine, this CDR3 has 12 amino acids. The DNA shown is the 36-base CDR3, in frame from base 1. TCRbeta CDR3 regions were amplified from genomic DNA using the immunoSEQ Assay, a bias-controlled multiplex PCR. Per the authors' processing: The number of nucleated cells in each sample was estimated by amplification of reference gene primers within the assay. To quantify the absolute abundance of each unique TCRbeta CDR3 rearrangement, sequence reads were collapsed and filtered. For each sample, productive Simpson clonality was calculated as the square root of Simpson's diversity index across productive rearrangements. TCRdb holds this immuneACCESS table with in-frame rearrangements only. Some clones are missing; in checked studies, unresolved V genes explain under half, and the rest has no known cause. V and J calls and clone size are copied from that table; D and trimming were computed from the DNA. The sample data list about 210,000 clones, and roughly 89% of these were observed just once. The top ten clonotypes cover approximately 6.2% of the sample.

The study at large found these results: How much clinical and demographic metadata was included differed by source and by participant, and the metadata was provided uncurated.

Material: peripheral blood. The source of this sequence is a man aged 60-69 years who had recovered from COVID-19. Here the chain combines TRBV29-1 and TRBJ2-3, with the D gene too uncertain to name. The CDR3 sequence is CSYTRVEVGQYF. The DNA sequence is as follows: TGCAGCTATACGAGAGTAGAAGTCGGGCAGTATTTT.